This T cell receptor beta chain was documented in a study of blood T cells in healthy people across ages. General study points: Comparison with aged donors showed that long-lived donors had more naive CD4+ cells and higher diversity.

Together with a sample-barcoded 5' primer, a J-beta primer mix was included in a second PCR lasting roughly 6 to 12 cycles. TCRdb reprocessed the 5' RACE reads via MiXCR and lists one record per CDR3 protein. Of 1.5 million to 2 million distinct CDR3 sequences detected, roughly 27% appear once; the ten largest clones hold 7.7%. This clonotype was seen only a few times. Its antigen is undetermined. The CDR3 loop spans 15 amino acids. Germline values: CDR1 SGHTA, CDR2 FQGTGA. V was shortened by 5 bases and J by 5 bases, with 18 bases between the two germline ends. The source of this sequence is a woman between 25 and 40 years old in good health. Sequenced input: blood. V usage is TRBV7-3 and J usage is TRBJ2-5; D remains ambiguous. The CDR3 loop is CASSTAAVPEETQYF. The CDR3 nucleotides read TGTGCCAGCAGCACGGCGGCCGTCCCGGAGGAGACCCAGTACTTC.